These 7 T cell receptor beta chains were sequenced from one sample in a study of blood T cell repertoires in COVID-19 (TCRdb year 2020). Library creation used the immunoSEQ multiplex PCR assay. TCRdb obtained this table from immuneACCESS and retained in-frame rearrangements with V and J assigned. These tables miss some clones; where compared with another copy, unresolved V genes account for less than half of the shortfall, and the remainder is unexplained. This sample comprises a few hundred thousand clones, about 91% of them detected only once. The ten largest account for approximately 9% of the sample. Sample: PBMCs or T cells enriched from blood (not recorded which). These receptors came from a woman younger than 30 who had recovered from COVID-19.

The V gene is TRBV29-1, the J gene TRBJ1-1; 8 bases are shared with TRBD1. Trimming at V came to 1 base and at J to 5 bases, leaving 15 bases not matched to a gene. The length of the CDR3 is 17 residues. Per the germline V gene, CDR1 is SQVTM and CDR2 is ANQGSEA. The CDR3 DNA reads TGCAGCGTTGAAGCAGGGGGCAGGTATGAGGGTAAGACTGAAGCTTTCTTT. Translated: CSVEAGGRYEGKTEAFF.

The V call is TRBV19, the J call TRBJ1-4; 7 bases match TRBD1. Trimming cost V 7 bases and J 6 bases; bases outside gene matches: 11. The V gene's germline CDR1 is LNHDA and CDR2 SQIVND (reference sequence). The CDR3 is 15 residues long. For the CDR3, the DNA is TGTGCCAGTACCGATACCGGGACAGTCGATGAAAAACTGTTTTTT. Encoded protein: CASTDTGTVDEKLFF.

The gene calls are TRBV5-4 and TRBJ2-7; TRBD1 aligns across 7 bases. The CDR3 totals 15 residues. The V gene's germline CDR1 is SGHNT and CDR2 YYREEE (reference sequence). Losses at the gene ends were 5 bases for V and 4 bases for J; bases not matched to a gene: 12. CDR3 amino acids: CASSRPGTDQYEQYF. CDR3 bases: TGTGCCAGCAGTCGGCCCGGGACAGACCAATACGAGCAGTACTTC.

This clone occurred once. J is TRBJ2-7 and V is TRBV28; 8 bases are shared with TRBD2. There are 15 residues in the CDR3. Unmatched junction bases numbered 9, after V lost 3 bases and J lost 5 bases. Per the germline V gene, CDR1 is MDHEN and CDR2 is SYDVKM. This CDR3 reads CASSFSGSGSHEQYF. The CDR3 nucleotides are TGTGCCAGCAGTTTCTCCGGCAGCGGGAGCCACGAGCAGTACTTC.

The genes are TRBV5-4 and TRBJ1-2, with a tentative D call TRBD1 (6 bases). CDR1 is SGHNT and CDR2 is YYREEE in the germline V gene (reference sequence). CDR3 length: 13 amino acids. The V end lost 4 bases, the J end lost 1 base, and 8 bases lay between the germline ends. This CDR3 is CASSEDSNYGYTF. CDR3 DNA sequence: TGTGCCAGCAGCGAGGACAGTAACTATGGCTACACCTTC.

This chain joins TRBV11-2 and TRBJ1-1, with D possibly matching TRBD1 (6 bases). This CDR3 is 13 amino acids long. Germline loops: CDR1 SGHAT, CDR2 FQNNGV. The ends were cut back, 5 bases at V and 1 base at J, with 8 bases in the middle. The CDR3 bases are TGTGCCAGCAGCAGGACAGCGAACACTGAAGCTTTCTTT. Amino acid sequence: CASSRTANTEAFF.

The chain couples TRBV28 to TRBJ2-1; TRBD1 is a possible D gene (6 bases). Between the trimmed V and J ends, which lost 4 bases and 11 bases, there was a span of 21 bases. This CDR3 is 15 amino acids long. In germline, CDR1 is MDHEN, CDR2 SYDVKM. CDR3 loop: CASSSIRGRLGQQFF. CDR3 in DNA: TGTGCCAGCAGTTCAATCAGGGGCCGTCTAGGCCAGCAGTTCTTC.